A selection of T cell receptor beta chains follows, all from one sample in a study of blood T cell repertoires in COVID-19. Only in-frame clones appear in the TCRdb table, and some are missing; sequencing was by immunoSEQ multiplex PCR. The table includes hundreds of thousands of clones, more than 80% detected once. The specimen sequenced was PBMCs or T cells enriched from blood (not recorded which). Source of these receptors: a man between 18 and 35 years old who had recovered from COVID-19. Both conserved end residues are part of each CDR3. Each record gives: CDR3 protein, CDR3 DNA, V gene, D gene, clone size, J gene. The D gene is left open where the match is weak. Clone size, where shown, is once, few, many, or a class for clones that have expanded.

CDR3: CASSLERGFGTEAFF
DNA: TGTGCCAGCAGCTTAGAACGAGGTTTTGGCACTGAAGCTTTCTTT
V: TRBV11-2
D: .
size: .
J: TRBJ1-1

CDR3: CASSYGGFANEKLFF
DNA: TGTGCCAGCAGTTACGGAGGGTTCGCTAATGAAAAACTGTTTTTT
V: TRBV6-5
D: .
size: .
J: TRBJ1-4

CDR3: CASWASPSTNYGYTF
DNA: TGTGCCAGCTGGGCTTCGCCTTCCACTAACTATGGCTACACCTTC
V: TRBV2
D: .
size: .
J: TRBJ1-2

CDR3: CASSLRGTGAYEQYF
DNA: TGTGCCAGCAGCTTGAGGGGGACAGGGGCCTACGAGCAGTACTTC
V: TRBV5-6
D: TRBD1
size: .
J: TRBJ2-7

CDR3: CATMDRDNTGELFF
DNA: TGTGCCACCATGGACAGGGACAACACCGGGGAGCTGTTTTTT
V: TRBV7-2
D: TRBD1
size: .
J: TRBJ2-2

CDR3: CASTEGGGDSPLHF
DNA: TGTGCCAGCACCGAGGGAGGCGGTGATTCACCCCTCCACTTT
V: TRBV7-9
D: .
size: .
J: TRBJ1-6

CDR3: CASSLVSQGGGYTF
DNA: TGTGCCAGCAGCTTAGTATCTCAGGGCGGCGGCTACACCTTC
V: TRBV7-9
D: .
size: .
J: TRBJ1-2

CDR3: CASSPGTGGGYNEQFF
DNA: TGTGCCAGCAGCCCCGGAACAGGGGGCGGCTACAATGAGCAGTTCTTC
V: TRBV28
D: TRBD1
size: .
J: TRBJ2-1

CDR3: CASSLIRGTEAFF
DNA: TGTGCCAGCAGCTTAATCAGGGGCACTGAAGCTTTCTTT
V: TRBV11-2
D: .
size: .
J: TRBJ1-1

CDR3: CASSLSSLAGGAYNEQFF
DNA: TGTGCCAGCAGTTTATCCTCTTTAGCGGGAGGGGCTTACAATGAGCAGTTCTTC
V: TRBV28
D: TRBD2
size: .
J: TRBJ2-1

CDR3: CASSLRAGSSYEQYF
DNA: TGTGCCAGCAGCCTCCGAGCGGGGAGCTCCTACGAGCAGTACTTC
V: TRBV5-4
D: TRBD2
size: .
J: TRBJ2-7

CDR3: CASSLNQGYNEQFF
DNA: TGTGCCAGCAGCTTAAACCAGGGGTACAATGAGCAGTTCTTC
V: TRBV7-3
D: .
size: .
J: TRBJ2-1

CDR3: CASSTGTGGTEAFF
DNA: TGTGCCAGTTCAACCGGGACAGGGGGAACTGAAGCTTTCTTT
V: TRBV18
D: TRBD1
size: .
J: TRBJ1-1

CDR3: CASSLVQGDWNTDTQYF
DNA: TGCGCCAGCAGCTTGGTGCAGGGCGATTGGAACACAGATACGCAGTATTTT
V: TRBV5-1
D: .
size: .
J: TRBJ2-3

CDR3: CASSQDQGSWNSPLHF
DNA: TGTGCCAGCAGCCAAGATCAGGGGTCCTGGAATTCACCCCTCCACTTT
V: TRBV14
D: .
size: .
J: TRBJ1-6

CDR3: CASSTPRREPYEQYF
DNA: TGTGCCAGCAGTACCCCGCGGCGGGAGCCCTACGAGCAGTACTTC
V: TRBV27
D: TRBD2
size: .
J: TRBJ2-7

CDR3: CASTVDRGREQFF
DNA: TGTGCCAGCACCGTGGACAGGGGGCGTGAGCAGTTCTTC
V: TRBV5-8
D: TRBD1
size: .
J: TRBJ2-1

CDR3: CASSRTTSRGPGQPQHF
DNA: TGCGCCAGCAGCCGAACCACATCCAGGGGGCCCGGTCAGCCCCAGCATTTT
V: TRBV4-1
D: TRBD1
size: few
J: TRBJ1-5

CDR3: CASSIGDTGELFF
DNA: TGTGCCAGCAGCATAGGGGACACCGGGGAGCTGTTTTTT
V: TRBV3-1/TRBV3-2
D: .
size: .
J: TRBJ2-2

CDR3: CASRRGHNTEAFF
DNA: TGTGCCAGCAGGAGGGGGCATAACACTGAAGCTTTCTTT
V: TRBV6-5
D: TRBD1
size: .
J: TRBJ1-1

CDR3: CASSQDSPREGSPLHF
DNA: TGCGCCAGCAGCCAAGATTCCCCCCGGGAGGGTTCACCCCTCCACTTT
V: TRBV4-1
D: .
size: .
J: TRBJ1-6

CDR3: CASSGQGHEQYF
DNA: TGCGCCAGCAGCGGACAGGGGCACGAGCAGTACTTC
V: TRBV4-1
D: TRBD1
size: .
J: TRBJ2-7

CDR3: CASSQGAPETQYF
DNA: TGTGCCAGCAGCCAAGGGGCCCCGGAGACCCAGTACTTC
V: TRBV7-9
D: .
size: .
J: TRBJ2-5

CDR3: CATTPGQDGQPQHF
DNA: TGTGCCACCACCCCGGGACAAGACGGTCAGCCCCAGCATTTT
V: TRBV15
D: .
size: .
J: TRBJ1-5

CDR3: CASTLMGEYSNQPQHF
DNA: TGTGCTAGTACCCTTATGGGAGAATATAGCAATCAGCCCCAGCATTTT
V: TRBV12-5
D: .
size: .
J: TRBJ1-5

CDR3: CAIREGLVHTGELFF
DNA: TGTGCCATCAGGGAGGGACTAGTGCACACCGGGGAGCTGTTTTTT
V: TRBV10-3
D: TRBD2
size: .
J: TRBJ2-2

CDR3: CAISGGQGGEKLFF
DNA: TGTGCCATCAGTGGAGGACAGGGGGGTGAAAAACTGTTTTTT
V: TRBV10-3
D: TRBD1
size: .
J: TRBJ1-4

CDR3: CASSLWASGSNANTGELFF
DNA: TGTGCCAGCAGCTTATGGGCTAGCGGGAGTAATGCGAACACCGGGGAGCTGTTTTTT
V: TRBV11-3
D: TRBD2
size: .
J: TRBJ2-2

CDR3: CASNNGLHTEAFF
DNA: TGTGCCAGCAATAACGGTCTTCACACTGAAGCTTTCTTT
V: TRBV2
D: .
size: .
J: TRBJ1-1